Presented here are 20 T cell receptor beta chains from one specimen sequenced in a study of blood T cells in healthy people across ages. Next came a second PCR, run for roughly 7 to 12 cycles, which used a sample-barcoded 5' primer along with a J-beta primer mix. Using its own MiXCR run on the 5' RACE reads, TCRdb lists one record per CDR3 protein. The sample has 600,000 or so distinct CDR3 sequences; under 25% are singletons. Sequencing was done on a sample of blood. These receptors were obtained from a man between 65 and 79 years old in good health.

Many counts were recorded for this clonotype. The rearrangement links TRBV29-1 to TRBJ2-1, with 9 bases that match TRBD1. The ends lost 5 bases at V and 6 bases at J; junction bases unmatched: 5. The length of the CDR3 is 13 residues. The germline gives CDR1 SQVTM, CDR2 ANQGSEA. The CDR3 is CSVTPGQGNEQFF. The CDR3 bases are TGCAGCGTTACGCCGGGACAGGGCAATGAGCAGTTCTTC.

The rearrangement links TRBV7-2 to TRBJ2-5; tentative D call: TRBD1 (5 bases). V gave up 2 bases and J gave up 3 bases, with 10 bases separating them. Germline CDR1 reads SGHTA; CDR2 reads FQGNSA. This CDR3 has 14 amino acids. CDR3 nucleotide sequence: TGTGCCAGCAGCTTAAGGGGTTTGAAAGAGACCCAGTACTTC. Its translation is CASSLRGLKETQYF.

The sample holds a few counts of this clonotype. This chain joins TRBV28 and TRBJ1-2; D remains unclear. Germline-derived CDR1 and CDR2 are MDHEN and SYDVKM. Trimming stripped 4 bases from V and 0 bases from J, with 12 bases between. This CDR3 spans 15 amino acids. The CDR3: CASSSLGAANYGYTF. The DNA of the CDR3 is TGTGCCAGCAGTTCACTGGGCGCCGCTAACTATGGCTACACCTTC.

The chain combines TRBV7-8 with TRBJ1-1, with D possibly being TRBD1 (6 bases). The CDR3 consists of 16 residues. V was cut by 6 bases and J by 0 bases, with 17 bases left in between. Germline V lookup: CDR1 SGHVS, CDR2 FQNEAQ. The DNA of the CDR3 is TGTGCCAGCAGTCCTCCCACACAGGGAATGAACACTGAAGCTTTCTTT. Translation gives CASSPPTQGMNTEAFF.

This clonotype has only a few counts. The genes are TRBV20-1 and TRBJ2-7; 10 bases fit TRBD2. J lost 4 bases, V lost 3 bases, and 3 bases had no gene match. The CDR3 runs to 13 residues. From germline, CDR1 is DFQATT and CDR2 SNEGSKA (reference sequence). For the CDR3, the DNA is TGCAGTGCTAGCCAGCGGGAGGGATACGAGCAGTACTTC. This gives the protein CSASQREGYEQYF.

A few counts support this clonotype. This CDR3 is CASSLRQDTEAFF. CDR3 nucleotides: TGCGCCAGCAGCTTACGACAAGACACTGAAGCTTTCTTT. This chain uses TRBV5-1 with TRBJ1-1; D is unresolved. CDR1 and CDR2 from the germline V gene are SGHRS and YFSETQ. This CDR3 region has 13 residues. V lost 2 bases and J 3 bases, leaving 8 bases between the germline ends. Filled out from reference TRBV5-1 and TRBJ1-1, the complete variable domain reads KAGVTQTPRYLIKTRGQQVTLSCSPISGHRSVSWYQQTPGQGLQFLFEYFSETQRNKGNFPGRFSGRQFSNSRSEMNVSTLELGDSALYLCASSLRQDTEAFFGQGTRLTVV.

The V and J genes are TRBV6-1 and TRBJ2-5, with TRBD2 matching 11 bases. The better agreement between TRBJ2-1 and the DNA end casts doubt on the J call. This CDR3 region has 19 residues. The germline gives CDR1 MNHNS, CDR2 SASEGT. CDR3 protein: CASSPYGLAGGWGGNEQFF. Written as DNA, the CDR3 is TGTGCCAGCAGTCCCTATGGGCTAGCGGGGGGATGGGGCGGGAATGAGCAGTTCTTC.

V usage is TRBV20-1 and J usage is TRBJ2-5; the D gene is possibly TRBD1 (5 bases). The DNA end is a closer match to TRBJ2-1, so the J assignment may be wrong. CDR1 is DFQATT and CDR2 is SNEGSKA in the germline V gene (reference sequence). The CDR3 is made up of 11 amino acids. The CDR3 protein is CSAKAGPKQFF. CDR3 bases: TGCAGTGCTAAGGCAGGGCCGAAGCAGTTCTTC.

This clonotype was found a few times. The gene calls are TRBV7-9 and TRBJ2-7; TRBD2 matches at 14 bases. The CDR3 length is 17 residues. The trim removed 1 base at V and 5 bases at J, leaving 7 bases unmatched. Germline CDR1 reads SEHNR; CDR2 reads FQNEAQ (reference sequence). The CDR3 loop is CASSLDTGTSGRDEQYF. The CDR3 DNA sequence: TGTGCCAGCAGCTTAGACACCGGGACTAGCGGGAGAGACGAGCAGTACTTC.

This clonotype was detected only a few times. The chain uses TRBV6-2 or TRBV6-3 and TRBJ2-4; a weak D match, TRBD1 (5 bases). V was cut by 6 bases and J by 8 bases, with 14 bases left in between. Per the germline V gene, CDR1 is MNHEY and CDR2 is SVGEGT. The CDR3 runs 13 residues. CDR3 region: CASRPQGAYIQYF. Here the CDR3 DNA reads TGTGCCAGCAGACCTCAGGGTGCCTACATTCAGTACTTC.

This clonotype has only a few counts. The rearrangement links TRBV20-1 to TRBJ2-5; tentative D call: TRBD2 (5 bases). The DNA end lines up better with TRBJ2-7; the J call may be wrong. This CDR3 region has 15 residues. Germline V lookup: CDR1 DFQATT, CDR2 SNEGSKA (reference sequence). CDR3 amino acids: CSAREAESPTPEQYF. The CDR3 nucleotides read TGCAGTGCTAGAGAAGCGGAGTCCCCCACTCCCGAGCAGTACTTC.

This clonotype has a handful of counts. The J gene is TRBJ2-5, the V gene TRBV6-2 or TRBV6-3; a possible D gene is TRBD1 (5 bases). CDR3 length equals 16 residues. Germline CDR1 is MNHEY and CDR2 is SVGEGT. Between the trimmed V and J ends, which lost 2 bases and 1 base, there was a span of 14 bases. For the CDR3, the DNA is TGTGCCAGCAGTTACGGCGGCTTAGGGGCCCAAGAGACCCAGTACTTC. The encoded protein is CASSYGGLGAQETQYF.

The CDR3 here is CSARGLARNEQYF. CDR3 DNA sequence: TGCAGTGCTAGAGGACTAGCGAGAAACGAGCAGTACTTC. The chain has TRBV20-1 and TRBJ2-7; 8 bases are a match to TRBD2. The CDR3 loop spans 13 amino acids. CDR1 and CDR2 from the germline V gene are DFQATT and SNEGSKA (reference sequence). Trimming took 1 base from V and 5 from J; bases not matched to a gene: 4.

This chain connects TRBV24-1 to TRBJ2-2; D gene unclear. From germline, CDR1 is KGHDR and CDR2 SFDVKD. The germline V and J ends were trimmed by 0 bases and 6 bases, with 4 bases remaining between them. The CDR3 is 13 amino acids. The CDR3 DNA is TGTGCCACCAGTGATTTGCTCCCCGGGGAGCTGTTTTTT. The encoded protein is CATSDLLPGELFF.

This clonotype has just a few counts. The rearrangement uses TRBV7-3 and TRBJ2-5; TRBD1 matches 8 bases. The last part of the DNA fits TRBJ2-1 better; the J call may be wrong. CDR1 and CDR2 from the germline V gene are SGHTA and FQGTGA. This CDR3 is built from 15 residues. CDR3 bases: TGTGCCAGCAGCCCCAACCAGGGGGCCCGCGATGAGCAGTTCTTC. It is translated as CASSPNQGARDEQFF.

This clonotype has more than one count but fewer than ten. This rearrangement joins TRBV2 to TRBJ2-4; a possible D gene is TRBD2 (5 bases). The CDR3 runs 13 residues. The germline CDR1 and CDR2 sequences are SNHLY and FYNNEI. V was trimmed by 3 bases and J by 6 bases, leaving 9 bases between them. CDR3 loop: CASSDERTNIQYF. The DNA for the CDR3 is TGTGCCAGCAGTGATGAGCGGACAAACATTCAGTACTTC. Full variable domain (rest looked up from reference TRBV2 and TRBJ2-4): EPEVTQTPSHQVTQMGQEVILRCVPISNHLYFYWYRQILGQKVEFLVSFYNNEISEKSEIFDDQFSVERPDGSNFTLKIRSTKLEDSAMYFCASSDERTNIQYFGAGTRLSVL.

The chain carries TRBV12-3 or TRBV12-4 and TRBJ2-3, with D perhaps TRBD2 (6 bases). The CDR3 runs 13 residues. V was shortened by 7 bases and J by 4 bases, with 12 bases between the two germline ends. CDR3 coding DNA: TGTGCCAGCAAGGAGGGCCAGGCAGATACGCAGTATTTT. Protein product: CASKEGQADTQYF.

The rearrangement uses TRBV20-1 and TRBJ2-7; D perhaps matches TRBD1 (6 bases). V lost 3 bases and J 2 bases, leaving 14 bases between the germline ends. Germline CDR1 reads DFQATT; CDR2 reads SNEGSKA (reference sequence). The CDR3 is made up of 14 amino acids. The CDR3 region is CSARSQGKTYEQYF. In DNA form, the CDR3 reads TGCAGTGCTAGGTCCCAGGGGAAGACCTACGAGCAGTACTTC.

In DNA form, the CDR3 reads TGTGCCAGCAGCGTAGGTGCGGGACAGGGGGTGAGCGAGCAGTACTTC. Translating it yields CASSVGAGQGVSEQYF. The chain couples TRBV9 to TRBJ2-5, with TRBD1 identical over 11 bases. With the DNA end fitting TRBJ2-7 better, the J assignment may be wrong. The CDR3 covers 16 residues. Germline loops: CDR1 SGDLS, CDR2 YYNGEE.

CDR3 amino acids: CASRAGYMNTEAFF. The CDR3 region has the DNA TGTGCCAGCAGGGCAGGGTATATGAACACTGAAGCTTTCTTT. This chain connects TRBV3-1 to TRBJ1-1; maybe TRBD1 (5 bases). The CDR3 extends over 14 amino acids. V was shortened by 6 bases and J by 0 bases, with 11 bases between the two germline ends. Germline-derived CDR1 and CDR2 are LGHDT and YNNKEL (reference sequence). The full variable domain, rest sourced from reference TRBV3-1 and TRBJ1-1, is DTAVSQTPKYLVTQMGNDKSIKCEQNLGHDTMYWYKQDSKKFLKIMFSYNNKELIINETVPNRFSPKSPDKAHLNLHINSLELGDSAVYFCASRAGYMNTEAFFGQGTRLTVV.